This T cell receptor (beta chain) came from a study of post-analysis software for immune sequencing data. Broader study findings: In patients, TRBV5-6, TRBV5-1 and TRBV20-1 belonged to roughly five TRBV segments found more frequently than in controls.

This CDR3 spans 14 amino acids. Germline CDR1 reads LGHDT; CDR2 reads YNNKEL (reference sequence). This clonotype appeared many times. Its target is unknown. A read error may produce the germline difference seen at one junction end. Unique molecular identifiers had been added to the TCR beta cDNA libraries. In TCRdb, the PCR reads were re-called with MiXCR into one record per CDR3 protein. The table has over 150,000 distinct CDR3 sequences, around 28% seen once. This chain links TRBV3-1 with TRBJ2-7, with D perhaps matching TRBD2 (6 bases). The sequenced sample was blood. This clonotype originated in a girl aged 5-17 years with multiple sclerosis. CDR3 sequence: CASSHGSFSDEQYF. The CDR3 nucleotides read TGTGCCAGCAGCCACGGGAGCTTCTCCGACGAGCAGTACTTC.